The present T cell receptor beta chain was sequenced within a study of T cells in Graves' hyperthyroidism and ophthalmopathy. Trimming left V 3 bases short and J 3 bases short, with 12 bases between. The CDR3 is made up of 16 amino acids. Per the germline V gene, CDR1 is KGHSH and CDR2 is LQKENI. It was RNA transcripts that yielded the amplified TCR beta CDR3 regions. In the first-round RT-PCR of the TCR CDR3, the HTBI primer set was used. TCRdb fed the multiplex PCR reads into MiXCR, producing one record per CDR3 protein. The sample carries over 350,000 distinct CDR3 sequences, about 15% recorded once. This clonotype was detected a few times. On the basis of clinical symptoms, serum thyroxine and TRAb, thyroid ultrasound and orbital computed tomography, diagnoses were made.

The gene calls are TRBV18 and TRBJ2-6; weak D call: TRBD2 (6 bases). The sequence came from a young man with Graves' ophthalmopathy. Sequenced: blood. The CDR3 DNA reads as TGTGCCAGCTCACCGGGGACTGAATATGGGGCCAACGTCCTGACTTTC. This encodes CASSPGTEYGANVLTF.